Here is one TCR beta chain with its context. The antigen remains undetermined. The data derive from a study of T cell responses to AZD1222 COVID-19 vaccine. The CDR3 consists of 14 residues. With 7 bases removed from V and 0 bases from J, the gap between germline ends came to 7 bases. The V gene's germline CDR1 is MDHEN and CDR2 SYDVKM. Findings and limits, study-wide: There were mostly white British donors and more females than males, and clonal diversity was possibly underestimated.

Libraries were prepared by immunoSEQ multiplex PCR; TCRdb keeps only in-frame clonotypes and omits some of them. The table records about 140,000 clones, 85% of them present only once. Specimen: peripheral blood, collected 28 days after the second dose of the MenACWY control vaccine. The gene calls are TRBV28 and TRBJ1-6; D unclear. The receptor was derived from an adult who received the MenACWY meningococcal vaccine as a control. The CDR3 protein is CASTRSSYNSPLHF. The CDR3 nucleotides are TGTGCCAGCACCCGTAGCTCCTATAATTCACCCCTCCACTTT.